This TCR beta chain was captured by sequencing in a study of blood T cell repertoires in COVID-19. The authors' processing: Amplification from reference gene primers served as the basis for estimated nucleated cell counts. Method: immunoSEQ multiplex PCR; TCRdb's copy keeps in-frame clones and lacks some. Clone size and V and J calls were adopted from that table, with D and trimming inferred from the DNA. The sample lists fewer than 450,000 clones, about 87% occurring once. This clone has just one count. Deletions cut 5 bases from V and 2 bases from J, with 15 bases between. The CDR3 spans 15 residues. CDR1 and CDR2 from the germline V gene are LNHDA and SQIVND (reference sequence).

The chain has TRBV19 and TRBJ2-5, with D possibly matching TRBD1 (5 bases). This sequence was found in a woman between 45 and 65 years old with COVID-19, enrolled during active disease. Sequences were obtained from peripheral blood. CDR3 amino acids: CASSLRQGQQETQYF. The CDR3 coding sequence is TGTGCCAGTAGTTTACGGCAGGGTCAGCAAGAGACCCAGTACTTC.